This T cell receptor beta chain emerged from a study of blood T cell repertoires in COVID-19. Study as a whole: The cDNA or gDNA used as material had been derived from T cells, B-cell-depleted T cells, or PBMCs.

The table came from immunoSEQ multiplex PCR; TCRdb's copy has only in-frame clones and leaves some out. The table includes approximately 140,000 clones, roughly 89% detected once. V was trimmed by 5 bases and J by 0 bases, leaving 8 bases between them. The length of the CDR3 is 14 residues. The germline CDR1 and CDR2 sequences are MNHEY and SMNVEV (reference sequence). The sequence was collected from a man in his forties or fifties with active or convalescent COVID-19. This sequence joins TRBV27 and TRBJ1-3; no clear D. Sequencing input: peripheral blood. The CDR3: CASSVTISGNTIYF. DNA for the CDR3: TGTGCCAGCAGTGTGACAATCTCTGGAAACACCATATATTTT.